A single sample is the source of the 30 T cell receptor beta chains below, sequenced in a study of shared clonotypes between healthy human individuals. Terminally differentiated effector memory CD45RA+ cells were excluded from the naive CD8 cells, which were CD45RO-negative and positively selected for CCR7. Here immunoSEQ multiplex PCR was the method, and the copy in TCRdb shows in-frame clones only, minus some. The data hold fewer than 850,000 clones, with roughly 96% observed a single time. Sequencing used naive CD8+ T cells sorted from blood. Every receptor here comes from a man aged 25-45 years in good health.

V and J are TRBV7-9 and TRBJ1-2, with D possibly being TRBD1 (6 bases). V was pared by 6 bases and J by 0 bases, with 17 bases between. Germline values: CDR1 SEHNR, CDR2 FQNEAQ (reference sequence). CDR3 length equals 16 residues. The CDR3 sequence: CASSRITTGPNYGYTF. The CDR3 DNA sequence: TGTGCCAGCAGTCGTATAACGACAGGACCTAACTATGGCTACACCTTC.

The chain recombines TRBV11-2 with TRBJ2-1; 10 nucleotides agree with TRBD2. This CDR3 has 15 residues. The J segment lost 10 bases and the V segment lost 1 base, leaving 7 bases of the junction unmatched. The germline gives CDR1 SGHAT, CDR2 FQNNGV. The CDR3 DNA follows: TGTGCCAGCAGCTTAGCTCCTAGCGGGAGCGCGGAGCAGTTCTTC. It specifies CASSLAPSGSAEQFF. Complete variable domain (other parts from reference TRBV11-2 and TRBJ2-1): EAGVAQSPRYKIIEKRQSVAFWCNPISGHATLYWYQQILGQGPKLLIQFQNNGVVDDSQLPKDRFSAERLKGVDSTLKIQPAKLEDSAVYLCASSLAPSGSAEQFFGPGTRLTVL.

In its sample, this clone was seen once. The chain employs TRBV28 and TRBJ2-5, with TRBD1 matching 9 bases. V shed 3 bases and J 5 bases; nucleotides not matched to a gene: 7. This CDR3 has 15 amino acids. Germline V gives CDR1 MDHEN, CDR2 SYDVKM. The DNA for the CDR3 is TGTGCCAGCAGTTTGTTGGACAGGGGTATGGAGACCCAGTACTTC. It encodes CASSLLDRGMETQYF.

The chain has TRBV9 and TRBJ2-3; TRBD1 or TRBD2 may be the D gene (6 bases each). Trimming stripped 4 bases from V and 2 bases from J, with 20 bases between. The CDR3 length is 17 residues. CDR1 and CDR2 from the germline V gene are SGDLS and YYNGEE. The CDR3 loop is CASSPGGGRGTTDTQYF. The CDR3 bases are TGTGCCAGCAGCCCAGGAGGGGGGAGAGGGACCACAGATACGCAGTATTTT.

The chain has TRBV29-1 and TRBJ2-5; TRBD1 agrees at 7 bases. V lost 2 bases, J lost 2 bases, and 2 bases stayed unmatched. Germline values: CDR1 SQVTM, CDR2 ANQGSEA. The CDR3 consists of 13 residues. CDR3: CSVEIRGQETQYF. CDR3 DNA sequence: TGCAGCGTTGAAATCAGGGGGCAAGAGACCCAGTACTTC. The entire variable domain, with the rest obtained from reference TRBV29-1 and TRBJ2-5, is as follows: SAVISQKPSRDICQRGTSLTIQCQVDSQVTMMFWYRQQPGQSLTLIATANQGSEATYESGFVIDKFPISRPNLTFSTLTVSNMSPEDSSIYLCSVEIRGQETQYFGPGTRLLVL.

This chain uses TRBV5-4 with TRBJ2-7; TRBD1 might be the D (5 bases). Trimming took off 4 bases at V and 1 base at J, with 15 bases between the two ends. The CDR3 has 15 amino acids. In germline, CDR1 is SGHNT, CDR2 YYREEE (reference sequence). CDR3 sequence reads: CASSPNWGRSYEQYF. The CDR3 coding sequence is TGTGCCAGCAGCCCGAATTGGGGCAGGTCCTACGAGCAGTACTTC.

The chain employs TRBV29-1 and TRBJ1-1; 7 positions agree with TRBD1. The germline V gene has CDR1 SQVTM and CDR2 ANQGSEA. The V gene end was trimmed by 1 base and the J gene end by 4 bases; junction bases not matched to a gene: 6. The CDR3 loop spans 14 amino acids. The CDR3, as DNA: TGCAGCGTTGAAGTAGACAGGGTAAGCACTGAAGCTTTCTTT. Encoded protein: CSVEVDRVSTEAFF.

V and J are TRBV4-3 and TRBJ2-1; 11 nucleotides align to TRBD2. CDR3 length: 16 residues. The germline V gene encodes CDR1 LGHNA and CDR2 YSLEER. V was clipped by 0 bases and J by 9 bases; unmatched bases: 7. CDR3 sequence (DNA): TGCGCCAGCAGCCAAGATTTACTAGCGGGAGAGAGTGAGCAGTTCTTC. It translates to CASSQDLLAGESEQFF.

The rearrangement joins TRBV6-1 to TRBJ2-1; tentatively, D is TRBD1 or TRBD2 (5 bases each). The CDR3 is made up of 13 amino acids. Germline loops: CDR1 MNHNS, CDR2 SASEGT. V lost 8 bases, J lost 9 bases, and 17 bases lay in between. In DNA form, the CDR3 reads TGTGCCAGCGAATCGAATGGGGGTGGTGAGCAGTTCTTC. Encoded protein: CASESNGGGEQFF.

A remark on this clone: Other DNA sequences within the sample encode an identical CDR3. This chain connects TRBV4-1 to TRBJ2-7; TRBD2 aligns across 7 bases. V shed 1 base and J 6 bases; nucleotides not matched to a gene: 3. Per the germline V gene, CDR1 is MGHRA and CDR2 is YSYEKL. There are 13 residues in the CDR3. The CDR3 loop reads CASSQGLAREQYF. The CDR3 coding sequence is TGCGCCAGCAGCCAAGGACTAGCTCGCGAGCAGTACTTC.

The chain has TRBV7-2 and TRBJ2-7; 11 positions agree with TRBD2. Germline assignment: CDR1 SGHTA and CDR2 FQGNSA. Trimming removed 3 bases from V and 4 bases from J; junction bases left unmatched: 2. CDR3 length equals 14 residues. Written as DNA, the CDR3 is TGTGCCAGCAGCTTCGGACTAGCGGGTTACGAGCAGTACTTC. It yields the protein CASSFGLAGYEQYF.

The V and J genes are TRBV4-1 and TRBJ2-7; no clear D. This CDR3 region has 14 residues. V dropped 1 base and J dropped 3 bases, with 10 bases sitting between them. The V gene's germline CDR1 is MGHRA and CDR2 YSYEKL. The CDR3 here is CASSQVFEDYEQYF. CDR3 nucleotide sequence: TGCGCCAGCAGCCAAGTATTCGAAGACTACGAGCAGTACTTC.

The chain links TRBV6-1 to TRBJ2-1; maybe TRBD1 (6 bases). V lost 3 bases and J 3 bases, leaving 12 bases between the germline ends. The CDR3 runs to 15 residues. Germline V gene lookup returns CDR1 MNHNS and CDR2 SASEGT. CDR3 sequence reads: CASSDTGTHYNEQFF. As DNA, the CDR3 is TGTGCCAGCAGTGACACCGGGACACACTACAATGAGCAGTTCTTC.

V and J are TRBV9 and TRBJ2-3; tentatively, D is TRBD2 (7 bases). V was shortened by 1 base and J by 2 bases, with 14 bases between the two germline ends. Germline CDR1 SGDLS, CDR2 YYNGEE. This CDR3 is 16 amino acids long. The CDR3 protein is CASSVKGGTSTDTQYF. The CDR3 DNA follows: TGTGCCAGCAGCGTAAAGGGGGGGACATCCACAGATACGCAGTATTTT.

Details on this clone: The sample has other DNA sequences that encode this CDR3 too. The chain joins TRBV7-8 to TRBJ2-2; TRBD1 agrees at 8 bases. CDR3 length equals 16 residues. Germline V gene data show CDR1 as SGHVS and CDR2 as FQNEAQ. The J segment lost 1 base and the V segment lost 6 bases, leaving 7 bases of the junction unmatched. The CDR3 region has the DNA TGTGCCAGCAGTCCCCCCGGGACAGGGAACACCGGGGAGCTGTTTTTT. It translates to CASSPPGTGNTGELFF.

The chain couples TRBV7-8 to TRBJ2-2, with 10 bases that match TRBD2. V was pared by 4 bases and J by 5 bases, with 10 bases of the junction left unmatched. Germline CDR1 is SGHVS and CDR2 is FQNEAQ. This CDR3 contains 17 residues. This CDR3 reads CASSSFEREGPTGELFF. The DNA of the CDR3 is TGTGCCAGCAGCTCCTTCGAGCGGGAGGGCCCGACCGGGGAGCTGTTTTTT.

The rearrangement links TRBV27 to TRBJ2-1; the D gene is possibly TRBD2 (5 bases). The V end was cut by 6 bases, the J end by 7 bases, with 16 bases between. CDR3 length: 14 residues. The germline V gene has CDR1 MNHEY and CDR2 SMNVEV (reference sequence). The CDR3 bases are TGTGCCAGCAGCCTACGGGATCCGGGGAATGAGCAGTTCTTC. Translating it yields CASSLRDPGNEQFF.

The CDR3 here is CASSPLAPQETQYF. CDR3 nucleotides: TGTGCCAGCAGTCCCCTTGCCCCCCAAGAGACCCAGTACTTC. The V gene is TRBV27, the J gene TRBJ2-5; D gene uncertain. The V and J ends lost 5 bases and 1 base respectively, with 11 bases between them. CDR3 length: 14 amino acids. CDR1 MNHEY and CDR2 SMNVEV come from the germline V gene (reference sequence).

J is TRBJ1-3 and V is TRBV28, with TRBD1 identical over 7 bases. Germline V CDR1 and CDR2: MDHEN, SYDVKM. CDR3 length: 15 residues. V gave up 3 bases and J gave up 0 bases; unmatched junction bases: 2. This chain's CDR3 is CASSLWTGSGNTIYF. The CDR3 DNA reads TGTGCCAGCAGTTTGTGGACAGGCTCTGGAAACACCATATATTTT.

In its sample, this clone was seen once. The chain links TRBV29-1 to TRBJ1-2; D might be TRBD1 (6 bases). Germline CDR1 and CDR2: SQVTM and ANQGSEA. The V end was cut by 3 bases, the J end by 8 bases, with 19 bases between. CDR3 size: 14 residues. CDR3 sequence (DNA): TGCAGCGTTGAGATACAGGGACGAGAGGACGGCTACACCTTC. This sequence encodes CSVEIQGREDGYTF.

The chain combines TRBV19 with TRBJ1-5; D perhaps matches TRBD1 (5 bases). The germline CDR1 and CDR2 sequences are LNHDA and SQIVND (reference sequence). V was cut by 5 bases and J by 1 base, with 12 bases left in between. The CDR3 covers 15 residues. The CDR3 region has the DNA TGTGCCAGTAGTCTAGGAGGGGTGAGCAATCAGCCCCAGCATTTT. This sequence encodes CASSLGGVSNQPQHF.

This chain uses TRBV2 with TRBJ2-7; TRBD2 matches at 7 bases. CDR3 length equals 15 residues. Unmatched junction bases numbered 8, after V lost 1 base and J lost 5 bases. The germline V gene has CDR1 SNHLY and CDR2 FYNNEI. Here the CDR3 reads CASSEGLLGGDEQYF. For the CDR3, the DNA is TGTGCCAGCAGTGAAGGACTCCTGGGGGGGGACGAGCAGTACTTC.

Written as DNA, the CDR3 is TGTGCCAGCAGCCTTAGCGGATTTAGCACAGATACGCAGTATTTT. This sequence encodes CASSLSGFSTDTQYF. V gene TRBV7-3 combines with J gene TRBJ2-3; TRBD2 might be the D (6 bases). Per germline, CDR1 SGHTA and CDR2 FQGTGA. Trimming pared 5 bases from V and 0 bases from J, leaving 12 bases between. This CDR3 has 15 amino acids.

The V call is TRBV11-2, the J call TRBJ1-1; 7 nucleotides agree with TRBD1. V was clipped by 3 bases and J by 3 bases; unmatched bases: 10. The CDR3 is made up of 16 amino acids. Germline V gene sequence: CDR1 SGHAT, CDR2 FQNNGV. This CDR3 reads CASSLERTGGYTEAFF. The CDR3 DNA sequence: TGTGCCAGCAGCTTGGAGAGGACAGGCGGGTACACTGAAGCTTTCTTT.

The chain employs TRBV29-1 and TRBJ2-5; D uncertain. V lost 5 bases and J 6 bases, leaving 13 bases between the germline ends. The length of the CDR3 is 12 residues. The germline V gene has CDR1 SQVTM and CDR2 ANQGSEA. The CDR3 reads CSVFGSRQTQYF. CDR3 sequence (DNA): TGCAGCGTTTTTGGTAGCCGACAGACCCAGTACTTC.

The J gene is TRBJ1-1, the V gene TRBV20-1, with D maybe TRBD1 (5 bases). Looked up from germline, CDR1 is DFQATT and CDR2 is SNEGSKA (reference sequence). CDR3 length: 11 amino acids. The V and J ends lost 7 bases and 6 bases respectively, with 12 bases between them. CDR3 in DNA: TGCAGTGGTGAAGGGGCCCCTGAAGCTTTCTTT. It is translated as CSGEGAPEAFF.

The chain is built from TRBV7-3 and TRBJ2-1; D assignment may be TRBD1 or TRBD2 (5 bases each). The CDR3 is 14 residues long. Germline CDR1 is SGHTA and CDR2 is FQGTGA. With 2 bases removed from V and 9 bases from J, the gap between germline ends came to 14 bases. The CDR3 is CASSLGTSGTEQFF. CDR3 coding DNA: TGTGCCAGCAGCTTAGGCACCAGTGGGACTGAGCAGTTCTTC.

The chain couples TRBV9 to TRBJ1-1, with 7 positions matching TRBD1. CDR3 size: 14 residues. Germline lookup yields CDR1 SGDLS and CDR2 YYNGEE. The trim removed 0 bases at V and 8 bases at J, leaving 7 bases unmatched. The CDR3 loop is CASSVGRQGPEAFF. In nucleotides, the CDR3 is TGTGCCAGCAGCGTAGGACGACAGGGCCCAGAAGCTTTCTTT. Supplemented by reference TRBV9 and TRBJ1-1, the full variable domain reads DSGVTQTPKHLITATGQRVTLRCSPRSGDLSVYWYQQSLDQGLQFLIQYYNGEERAKGNILERFSAQQFPDLHSELNLSSLELGDSALYFCASSVGRQGPEAFFGQGTRLTVV.

This rearrangement joins TRBV7-5 to TRBJ2-7; the table's D call TRBD1 went unverified against the DNA. TRBV7-5 is deemed a pseudogene. The CDR3 runs 15 residues. CDR3 residues: CVRSCSGQGADEQYF. DNA of the CDR3: TGTGTCAGAAGCTGCAGCGGACAGGGGGCGGACGAGCAGTACTTC.

This sequence joins TRBV9 and TRBJ2-7; 9 bases map to TRBD2. V lost 0 bases to trimming and J lost 0 bases; unmatched junction nucleotides: 4. The germline CDR1 and CDR2 sequences are SGDLS and YYNGEE. This CDR3 spans 16 amino acids. This CDR3 is CASSVEAGGPSYEQYF. CDR3 nucleotide sequence: TGTGCCAGCAGCGTAGAGGCGGGAGGGCCCTCCTACGAGCAGTACTTC.